The clone carrying this T cell receptor (beta chain) was seen ten or more times. The CDR3 spans 12 residues. Trimming left V 5 bases short and J 7 bases short, with 11 bases between. The sample comes from a study of T cells of healthy individuals. One entry per CDR3 protein results from TCRdb running MiXCR on the 5' RACE reads. The sample carries 60,000 to 75,000 distinct CDR3 sequences, around 16% recorded once. The chain links TRBV12-3 or TRBV12-4 to TRBJ1-1; unclear D gene. This TCR was recovered from a human donor in good health. The CDR3 coding sequence is TGTGCCAGCAGTCCCAATACTTTTGAAGCTTTCTTT. This encodes CASSPNTFEAFF.